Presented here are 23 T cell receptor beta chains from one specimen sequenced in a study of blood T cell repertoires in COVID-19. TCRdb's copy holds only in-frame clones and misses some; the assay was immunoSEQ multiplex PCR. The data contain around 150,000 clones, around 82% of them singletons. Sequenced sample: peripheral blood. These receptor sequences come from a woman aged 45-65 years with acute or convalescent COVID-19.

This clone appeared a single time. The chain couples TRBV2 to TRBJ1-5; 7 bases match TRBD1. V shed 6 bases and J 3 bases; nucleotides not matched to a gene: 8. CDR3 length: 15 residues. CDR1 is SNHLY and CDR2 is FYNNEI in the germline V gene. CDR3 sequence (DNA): TGTGCCAGCAGGTTGTGGGGACAGCACAATCAGCCCCAGCATTTT. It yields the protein CASRLWGQHNQPQHF.

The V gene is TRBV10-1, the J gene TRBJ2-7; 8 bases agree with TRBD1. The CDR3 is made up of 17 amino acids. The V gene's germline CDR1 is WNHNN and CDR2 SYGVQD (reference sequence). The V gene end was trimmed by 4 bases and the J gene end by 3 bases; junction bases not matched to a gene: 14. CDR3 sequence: CASSGKRQGRQNYEQYF. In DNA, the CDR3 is TGCGCCAGCAGTGGTAAGAGACAGGGGAGGCAGAACTACGAGCAGTACTTC.

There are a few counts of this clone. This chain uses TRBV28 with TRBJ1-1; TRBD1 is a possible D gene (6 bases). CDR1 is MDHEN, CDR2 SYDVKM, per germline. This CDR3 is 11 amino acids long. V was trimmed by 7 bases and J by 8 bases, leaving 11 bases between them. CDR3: CASIYREEAFF. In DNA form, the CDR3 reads TGTGCCAGCATTTACAGGGAGGAAGCTTTCTTT.

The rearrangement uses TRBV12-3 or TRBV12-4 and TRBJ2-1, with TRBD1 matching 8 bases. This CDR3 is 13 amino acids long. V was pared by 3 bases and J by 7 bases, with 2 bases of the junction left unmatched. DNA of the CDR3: TGTGCCAGCAGTTTCGGACAGGGTAATGAGCAGTTCTTC. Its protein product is CASSFGQGNEQFF.

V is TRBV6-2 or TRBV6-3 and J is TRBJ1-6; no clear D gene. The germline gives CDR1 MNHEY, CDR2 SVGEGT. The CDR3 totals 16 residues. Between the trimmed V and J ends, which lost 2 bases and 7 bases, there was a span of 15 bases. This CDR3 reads CASSYDFPGSNSPLHF. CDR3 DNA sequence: TGTGCCAGCAGTTACGACTTTCCGGGTTCAAATTCACCCCTCCACTTT.

The CDR3 DNA sequence: TGTGCCAGTCGAAAACAGGGGAATCAGCCCCAGCATTTT. Translation gives CASRKQGNQPQHF. V is TRBV6-5 and J is TRBJ1-5, with 7 positions matching TRBD1. The length of the CDR3 is 13 residues. The germline gives CDR1 MNHEY, CDR2 SVGAGI. Unmatched junction bases numbered 6, after V lost 9 bases and J lost 4 bases.

The DNA for the CDR3 is TGTGCCAGCAGCTCCGCCGGGACAGGGAGCGCTGGGGCCAACGTCCTGACTTTC. This translates into CASSSAGTGSAGANVLTF. The gene calls are TRBV5-6 and TRBJ2-6, with 9 bases identical to TRBD1. Germline V CDR1 and CDR2: SGHDT, YYEEEE. The trim removed 3 bases at V and 2 bases at J, leaving 9 bases unmatched. The CDR3 has 18 residues.

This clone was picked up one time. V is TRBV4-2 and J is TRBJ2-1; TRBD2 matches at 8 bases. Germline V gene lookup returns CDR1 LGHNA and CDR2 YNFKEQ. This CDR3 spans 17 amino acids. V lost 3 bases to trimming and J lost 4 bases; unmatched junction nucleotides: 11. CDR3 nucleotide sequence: TGTGCCAGCAGCCAGGGTGGCGGGGGGATTATGTACAATGAGCAGTTCTTC. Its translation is CASSQGGGGIMYNEQFF.

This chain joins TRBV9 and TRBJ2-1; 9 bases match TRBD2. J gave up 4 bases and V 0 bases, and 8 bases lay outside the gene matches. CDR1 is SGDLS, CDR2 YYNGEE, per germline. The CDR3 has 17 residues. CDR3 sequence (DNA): TGTGCCAGCAGCGTAGGCCCCCGGACTAGCGCATACAATGAGCAGTTCTTC. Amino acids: CASSVGPRTSAYNEQFF.

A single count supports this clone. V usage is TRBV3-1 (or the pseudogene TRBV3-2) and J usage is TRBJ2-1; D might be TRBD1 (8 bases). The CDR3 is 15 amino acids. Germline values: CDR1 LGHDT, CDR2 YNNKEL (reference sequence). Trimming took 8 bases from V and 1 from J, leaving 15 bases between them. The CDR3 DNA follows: TGTGCCAGCGGGGGGGGACAGGTTTCCTACAATGAGCAGTTCTTC. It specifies CASGGGQVSYNEQFF.

As DNA, the CDR3 is TGTGCCAGCAGCACAACTACTAGCGATGAGACCCAGTACTTC. Its protein product is CASSTTTSDETQYF. This rearrangement joins TRBV7-9 to TRBJ2-5, with 7 bases that match TRBD2. The CDR3 runs 14 residues. The germline V gene has CDR1 SEHNR and CDR2 FQNEAQ (reference sequence). After removal of 5 bases from V and 5 bases from J, the junction contained 8 bases not matched to a gene.

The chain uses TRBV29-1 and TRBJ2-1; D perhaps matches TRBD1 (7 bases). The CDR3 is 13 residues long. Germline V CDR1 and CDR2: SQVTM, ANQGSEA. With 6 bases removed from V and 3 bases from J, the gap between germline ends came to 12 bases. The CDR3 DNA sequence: TGCAGCGTCGCAGGGGGGCTCTACAATGAGCAGTTCTTC. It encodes CSVAGGLYNEQFF.

The DNA of the CDR3 is TGTGCCACCAGTGATAACTCTGCCCTGGATGGCTACACCTTC. Translating gives CATSDNSALDGYTF. V and J are TRBV24-1 and TRBJ1-2; no clear D gene. The germline V gene has CDR1 KGHDR and CDR2 SFDVKD. The length of the CDR3 is 14 residues. The V and J ends lost 3 bases and 6 bases respectively, with 13 bases between them.

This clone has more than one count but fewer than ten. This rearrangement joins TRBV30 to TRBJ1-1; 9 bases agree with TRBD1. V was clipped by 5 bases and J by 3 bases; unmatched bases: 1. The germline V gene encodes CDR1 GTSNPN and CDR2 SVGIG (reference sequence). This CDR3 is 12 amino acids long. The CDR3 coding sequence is TGTGCCTGGGGGACAGGGTACACTGAAGCTTTCTTT. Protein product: CAWGTGYTEAFF.

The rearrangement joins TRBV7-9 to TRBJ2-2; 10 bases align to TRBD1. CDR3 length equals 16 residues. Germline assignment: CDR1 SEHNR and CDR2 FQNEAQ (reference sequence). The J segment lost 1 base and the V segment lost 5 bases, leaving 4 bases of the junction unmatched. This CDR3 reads CASSEDRGKNTGELFF. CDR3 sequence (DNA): TGTGCCAGCAGCGAGGACAGGGGGAAGAACACCGGGGAGCTGTTTTTT.

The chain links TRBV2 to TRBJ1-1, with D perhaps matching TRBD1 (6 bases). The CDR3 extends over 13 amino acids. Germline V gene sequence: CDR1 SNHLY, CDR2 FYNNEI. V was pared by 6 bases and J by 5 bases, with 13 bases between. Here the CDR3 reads CASRTQGRTEAFF. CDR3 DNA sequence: TGTGCCAGCAGAACACAGGGTAGGACTGAAGCTTTCTTT.

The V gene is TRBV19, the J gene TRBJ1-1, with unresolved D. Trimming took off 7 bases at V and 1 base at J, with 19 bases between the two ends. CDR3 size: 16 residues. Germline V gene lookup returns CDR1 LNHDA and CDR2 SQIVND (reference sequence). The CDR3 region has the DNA TGTGCCAGTACCCCTATCGTGGCAGCGAAGAACACTGAAGCTTTCTTT. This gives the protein CASTPIVAAKNTEAFF.

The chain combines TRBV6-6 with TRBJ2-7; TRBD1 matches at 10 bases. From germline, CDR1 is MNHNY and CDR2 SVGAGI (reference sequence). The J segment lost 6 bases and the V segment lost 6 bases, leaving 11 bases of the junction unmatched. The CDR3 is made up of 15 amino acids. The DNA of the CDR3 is TGTGCCAGCAGCAACCAACTGAGGACAGGGGGCGAGCAGTACTTC. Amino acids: CASSNQLRTGGEQYF.

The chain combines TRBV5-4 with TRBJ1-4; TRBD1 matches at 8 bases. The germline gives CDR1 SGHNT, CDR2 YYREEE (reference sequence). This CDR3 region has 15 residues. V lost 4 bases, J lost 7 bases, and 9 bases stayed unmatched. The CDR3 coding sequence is TGTGCCAGCAGCAGGGACAGGCTGGCGGGTGAAAAACTGTTTTTT. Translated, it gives CASSRDRLAGEKLFF.

The CDR3 protein is CASSGLSTDTQYF. The DNA for the CDR3 is TGTGCCAGTAGTGGACTAAGCACAGATACGCAGTATTTT. The chain employs TRBV19 and TRBJ2-3; TRBD2 might be the D (6 bases). The germline V gene encodes CDR1 LNHDA and CDR2 SQIVND (reference sequence). V was clipped by 5 bases and J by 0 bases, with 6 bases between them. The CDR3 totals 13 residues.

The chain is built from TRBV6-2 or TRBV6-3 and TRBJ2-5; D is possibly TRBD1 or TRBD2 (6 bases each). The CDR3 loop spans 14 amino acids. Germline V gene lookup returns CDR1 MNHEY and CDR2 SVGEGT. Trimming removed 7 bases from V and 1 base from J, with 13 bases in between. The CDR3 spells CASTPGDFQETQYF. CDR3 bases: TGTGCCAGCACCCCAGGGGACTTCCAAGAGACCCAGTACTTC.

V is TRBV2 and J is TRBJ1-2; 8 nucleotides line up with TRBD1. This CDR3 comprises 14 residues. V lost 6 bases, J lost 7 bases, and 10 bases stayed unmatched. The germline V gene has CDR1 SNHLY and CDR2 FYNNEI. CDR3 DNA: TGTGCCAGCAGGGGGGACAGGTTCGAGTCTGGCTACACCTTC. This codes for CASRGDRFESGYTF.

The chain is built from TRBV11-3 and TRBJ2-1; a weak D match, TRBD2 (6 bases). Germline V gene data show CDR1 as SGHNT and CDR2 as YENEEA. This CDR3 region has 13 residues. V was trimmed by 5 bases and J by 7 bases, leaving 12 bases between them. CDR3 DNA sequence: TGTGCCAGCAGCCGGGGGACGGCAAATGAGCAGTTCTTC. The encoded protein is CASSRGTANEQFF.